This T cell receptor (beta chain) was recovered during a study of cytomegalovirus exposure and HLA in healthy donors. Regarding the study as a whole: An apparent linkage of common viral pathogens to several of the most significant clusters emerged in a later analysis.

Primers included in the PCR were 60 Vbeta and 13 Jbeta primers. Original handling: About 10 million shared chains were among the 60 million to 80 million unique TCR beta chains that a later analysis counted. Profiled with immunoSEQ multiplex PCR; TCRdb holds only in-frame clones, not every one. V, J and clone size reflect that table, while D and trimming were determined from the DNA. The repertoire consists of about 120,000 clones, with around 79% occurring once and the leading ten covering 1.5%. Worth noting for this clone: Its antigen is not identified.

The source of this sequence is a woman younger than 35 in good health and CMV-seronegative. The sequenced material came from PBMCs.

The CDR3 nucleotides are TGCAGCGTTGTCAAGCGGGGGTGGGAGACCCAGTACTTC. It is translated as CSVVKRGWETQYF. This chain connects TRBV29-1 to TRBJ2-5; 8 bases are shared with TRBD2. The CDR3 is 13 amino acids. Germline values: CDR1 SQVTM, CDR2 ANQGSEA. V shed 4 bases, J shed 5 bases, and the junction held 6 bases outside the gene matches.